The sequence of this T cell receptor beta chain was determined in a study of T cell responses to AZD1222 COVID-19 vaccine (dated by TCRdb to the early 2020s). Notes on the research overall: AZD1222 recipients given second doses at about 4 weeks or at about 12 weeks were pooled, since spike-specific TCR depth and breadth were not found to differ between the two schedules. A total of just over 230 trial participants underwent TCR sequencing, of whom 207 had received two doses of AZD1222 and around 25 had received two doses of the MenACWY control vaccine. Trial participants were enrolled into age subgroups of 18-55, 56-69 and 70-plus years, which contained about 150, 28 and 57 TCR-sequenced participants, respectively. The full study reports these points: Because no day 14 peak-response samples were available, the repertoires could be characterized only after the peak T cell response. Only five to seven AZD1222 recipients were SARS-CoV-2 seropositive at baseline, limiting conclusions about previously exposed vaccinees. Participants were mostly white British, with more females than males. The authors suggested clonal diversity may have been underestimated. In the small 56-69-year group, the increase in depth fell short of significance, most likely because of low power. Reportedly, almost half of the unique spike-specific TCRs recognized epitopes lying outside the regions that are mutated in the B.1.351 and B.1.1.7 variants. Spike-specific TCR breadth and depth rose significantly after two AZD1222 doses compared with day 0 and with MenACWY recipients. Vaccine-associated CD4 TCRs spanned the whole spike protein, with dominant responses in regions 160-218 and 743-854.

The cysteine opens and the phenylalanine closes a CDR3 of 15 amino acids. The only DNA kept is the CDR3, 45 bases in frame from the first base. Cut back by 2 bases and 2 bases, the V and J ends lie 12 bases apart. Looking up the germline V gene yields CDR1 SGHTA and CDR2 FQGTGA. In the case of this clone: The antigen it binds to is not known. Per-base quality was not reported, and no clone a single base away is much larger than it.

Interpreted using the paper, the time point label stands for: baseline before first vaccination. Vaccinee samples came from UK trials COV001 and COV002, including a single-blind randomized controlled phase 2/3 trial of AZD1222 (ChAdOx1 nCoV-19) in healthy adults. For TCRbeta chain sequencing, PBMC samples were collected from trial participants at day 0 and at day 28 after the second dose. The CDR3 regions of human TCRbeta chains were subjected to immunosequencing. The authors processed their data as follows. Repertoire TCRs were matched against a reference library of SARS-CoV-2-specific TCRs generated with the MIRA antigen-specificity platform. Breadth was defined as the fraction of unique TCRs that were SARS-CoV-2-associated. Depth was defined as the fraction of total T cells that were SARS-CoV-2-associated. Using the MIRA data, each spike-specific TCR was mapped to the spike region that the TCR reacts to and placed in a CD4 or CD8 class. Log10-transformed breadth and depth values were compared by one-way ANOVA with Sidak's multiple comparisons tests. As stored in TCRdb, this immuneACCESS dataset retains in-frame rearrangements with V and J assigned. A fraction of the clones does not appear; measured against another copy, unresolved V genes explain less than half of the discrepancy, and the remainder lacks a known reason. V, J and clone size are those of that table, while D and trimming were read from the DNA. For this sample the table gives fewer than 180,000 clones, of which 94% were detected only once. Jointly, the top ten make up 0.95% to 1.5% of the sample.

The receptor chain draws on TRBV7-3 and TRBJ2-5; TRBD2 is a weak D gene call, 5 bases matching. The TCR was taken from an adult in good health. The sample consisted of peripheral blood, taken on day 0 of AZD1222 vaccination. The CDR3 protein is CASSLGSGLQETQYF. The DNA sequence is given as TGTGCCAGCAGCTTAGGGAGCGGTTTACAAGAGACCCAGTACTTC.